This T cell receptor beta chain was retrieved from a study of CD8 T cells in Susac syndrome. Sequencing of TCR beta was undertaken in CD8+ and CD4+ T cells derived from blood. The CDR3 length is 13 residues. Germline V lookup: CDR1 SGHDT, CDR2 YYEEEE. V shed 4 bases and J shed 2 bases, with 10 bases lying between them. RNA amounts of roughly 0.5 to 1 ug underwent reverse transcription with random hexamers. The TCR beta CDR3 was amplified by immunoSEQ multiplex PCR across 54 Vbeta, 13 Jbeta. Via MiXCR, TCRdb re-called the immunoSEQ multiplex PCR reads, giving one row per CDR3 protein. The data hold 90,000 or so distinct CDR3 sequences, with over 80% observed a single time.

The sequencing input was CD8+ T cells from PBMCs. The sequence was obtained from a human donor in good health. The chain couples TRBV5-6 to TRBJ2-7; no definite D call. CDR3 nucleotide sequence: TGTGCCAGCAGCCCCGGGTCAGCCTACGAGCAGTACTTC. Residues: CASSPGSAYEQYF.